What follows are 25 T cell receptor beta chains derived from one specimen sequenced in a study of cytomegalovirus exposure and HLA in healthy donors. PCR primers comprised 60 Vbeta and 13 Jbeta primers. Only in-frame clones appear in the TCRdb table, and some are missing; sequencing was by immunoSEQ multiplex PCR. The data contain about 200,000 clones, 70% to 80% of them seen just once; the ten biggest clones take up approximately 0.4%. Specimen: PBMCs. These receptors were obtained from a male donor in good health and CMV-seropositive.

This chain uses TRBV2 with TRBJ1-1; D ambiguous. Trimming stripped 8 bases from V and 4 bases from J, with 11 bases between. Germline-derived CDR1 and CDR2 are SNHLY and FYNNEI. This CDR3 is built from 12 residues. CDR3 nucleotides: TGTGCCAGCGATCGGGCGGGCACTGAAGCTTTCTTT. It codes for CASDRAGTEAFF.

The chain recombines TRBV5-4 with TRBJ2-1; 7 positions agree with TRBD2. The CDR3 extends over 15 amino acids. Germline lookup yields CDR1 SGHNT and CDR2 YYREEE (reference sequence). V lost 5 bases to trimming and J lost 0 bases; unmatched junction nucleotides: 5. The DNA for the CDR3 is TGTGCCAGCAGTTCGGGGGGAAGCTCCTACAATGAGCAGTTCTTC. It translates to CASSSGGSSYNEQFF.

There are a few counts of this clone. The chain uses TRBV6-6 and TRBJ1-1; D unresolved. This CDR3 has 13 residues. Germline V gives CDR1 MNHNY, CDR2 SVGAGI (reference sequence). CDR3 region: CAAKGGRGTEAFF. In nucleotides, the CDR3 is TGTGCGGCCAAAGGTGGGCGAGGGACTGAAGCTTTCTTT.

The chain carries TRBV7-2 and TRBJ2-3; TRBD1 is a possible D gene (5 bases). This CDR3 is built from 12 residues. The germline V and J ends were trimmed by 8 bases and 8 bases, with 14 bases remaining between them. Germline CDR1 reads SGHTA; CDR2 reads FQGNSA. CDR3 DNA: TGTGCCAGCCACCCCTTGCAGGGTACGCAGTATTTT. Its protein product is CASHPLQGTQYF.

The chain couples TRBV20-1 to TRBJ2-5; TRBD2 might be the D (5 bases). CDR1 is DFQATT, CDR2 SNEGSKA, per germline (reference sequence). This CDR3 region has 11 residues. Trimming took 0 bases from V and 8 from J, leaving 7 bases between them. The CDR3 here is CSARDRTTQYF. CDR3 sequence (DNA): TGCAGTGCTAGAGATCGGACTACCCAGTACTTC.

This clone turned up a few times. The genes are TRBV2 and TRBJ1-2, with 8 bases fitting TRBD1. The junction had 4 bases not matched to a gene; V was cut back by 4 bases and J by 3 bases. Germline assignment: CDR1 SNHLY and CDR2 FYNNEI. The CDR3 extends over 14 amino acids. CDR3 residues: CASSAQGADYGYTF. The CDR3 bases are TGTGCCAGCAGTGCGCAGGGGGCGGACTATGGCTACACCTTC.

The chain has TRBV7-2 and TRBJ2-2; 10 nucleotides align to TRBD1. The J segment lost 3 bases and the V segment lost 5 bases, leaving 3 bases of the junction unmatched. Germline lookup yields CDR1 SGHTA and CDR2 FQGNSA. CDR3 length equals 15 residues. Here the CDR3 reads CASSAGQGYTGELFF. The CDR3 DNA sequence: TGTGCCAGCAGCGCGGGACAGGGGTACACCGGGGAGCTGTTTTTT.

In its sample, this clone was seen a few times. The V call is TRBV18, the J call TRBJ2-6, with D hard to call. The V gene's germline CDR1 is KGHSH and CDR2 LQKENI. The CDR3 consists of 14 residues. The V gene lost 8 bases and the J gene lost 0 bases, with 8 bases spanning the gap. The CDR3 nucleotides read TGTGCCAGCATACTGAGCTCTGGGGCCAACGTCCTGACTTTC. Protein: CASILSSGANVLTF. The variable domain in full, completed from reference TRBV18 and TRBJ2-6, reads NAGVMQNPRHLVRRRGQEARLRCSPMKGHSHVYWYRQLPEEGLKFMVYLQKENIIDESGMPKERFSAEFPKEGPSILRIQQVVRGDSAAYFCASILSSGANVLTFGAGSRLTVL.

A few counts support this clone. The chain uses TRBV28 and TRBJ2-3; no clear D. Germline V gene sequence: CDR1 MDHEN, CDR2 SYDVKM. This CDR3 contains 13 residues. Trimming pared 3 bases from V and 0 bases from J, leaving 4 bases between. The CDR3 sequence: CASSFSSTDTQYF. Here the CDR3 DNA reads TGTGCCAGCAGTTTTTCTAGCACAGATACGCAGTATTTT. Together with reference TRBV28 and TRBJ2-3, the CDR3 gives the full variable domain: DVKVTQSSRYLVKRTGEKVFLECVQDMDHENMFWYRQDPGLGLRLIYFSYDVKMKEKGDIPEGYSVSREKKERFSLILESASTNQTSMYLCASSFSSTDTQYFGPGTRLTVL.

The rearrangement joins TRBV9 to TRBJ1-1, with TRBD1 identical over 9 bases. Germline values: CDR1 SGDLS, CDR2 YYNGEE. The CDR3 spans 15 residues. V was clipped by 0 bases and J by 4 bases; unmatched bases: 4. The CDR3 DNA follows: TGTGCCAGCAGCGTAGCCGGGACAGGGTCCACTGAAGCTTTCTTT. Its protein product is CASSVAGTGSTEAFF.

The genes are TRBV6-4 and TRBJ1-1, with D tentatively TRBD1 (6 bases). The germline CDR1 and CDR2 sequences are MRHNA and SNTAGT. Trimming shortened V by 6 bases and J by 6 bases, and 17 bases separated the two germline ends. The CDR3 runs 14 residues. The CDR3 bases are TGTGCCAGCAGAGCGACAGGAGAACGATCTGAAGCTTTCTTT. Translated, it gives CASRATGERSEAFF.

The chain uses TRBV5-8 and TRBJ2-1; 12 nucleotides match TRBD2. The CDR3 runs to 16 residues. The germline gives CDR1 SGHTS, CDR2 YDEGEE. Germline trimming cut 6 bases from V and 10 bases from J; bases unmatched to any gene: 14. The CDR3 reads CASTKLAGGPRGEQFF. The CDR3 coding sequence is TGTGCCAGCACCAAACTAGCGGGGGGCCCCAGGGGAGAGCAGTTCTTC.

The J gene is TRBJ2-5, the V gene TRBV4-3, with 7 bases identical to TRBD1. Judging by the DNA end, TRBJ2-7 fits better; the J call may be wrong. In germline, CDR1 is LGHNA, CDR2 YSLEER. This CDR3 comprises 15 residues. CDR3 protein: CASSQDAQGLYEQYF. As DNA, the CDR3 is TGCGCCAGCAGCCAGGATGCACAGGGGTTGTACGAGCAGTACTTC.

The chain has TRBV30 and TRBJ1-2; D is perhaps TRBD1 (5 bases). The CDR3 has 14 residues. The V gene's germline CDR1 is GTSNPN and CDR2 SVGIG (reference sequence). Trimming shortened V by 4 bases and J by 4 bases, and 16 bases separated the two germline ends. CDR3 sequence (DNA): TGTGCCTGGAAGGTGGGGCTAGTTGGCTATGGCTACACCTTC. Amino acids: CAWKVGLVGYGYTF.

This sequence joins TRBV28 and TRBJ1-2; 8 bases map to TRBD1. After removal of 4 bases from V and 4 bases from J, the junction contained 5 bases not matched to a gene. Germline assignment: CDR1 MDHEN and CDR2 SYDVKM. The CDR3 has 14 residues. The CDR3 DNA reads as TGTGCCAGCAGTTACGGGACAGGTGGCTATGGCTACACCTTC. Its translation is CASSYGTGGYGYTF.

The chain recombines TRBV5-1 with TRBJ2-7; tentatively, D is TRBD1 (6 bases). V gave up 2 bases and J gave up 1 base, with 7 bases separating them. Germline loops: CDR1 SGHRS, CDR2 YFSETQ. The length of the CDR3 is 13 residues. The CDR3 nucleotides read TGCGCCAGCAGCTTCGGACAGTCCTACGAGCAGTACTTC. It is translated as CASSFGQSYEQYF.

The chain uses TRBV7-2 and TRBJ2-2; 11 positions agree with TRBD1. Trimming removed 8 bases from V and 7 bases from J; junction bases left unmatched: 3. Germline V lookup: CDR1 SGHTA, CDR2 FQGNSA. The CDR3 is 13 residues long. The CDR3 nucleotides are TGTGCCAGCGGACAGGGGGCAAGCGGGGAGCTGTTTTTT. Its protein product is CASGQGASGELFF.

The rearrangement links TRBV19 to TRBJ2-5; a possible D gene is TRBD1 (6 bases). CDR1 is LNHDA, CDR2 SQIVND, per germline (reference sequence). This CDR3 is built from 14 residues. The V gene lost 3 bases and the J gene lost 0 bases, with 8 bases spanning the gap. CDR3 DNA sequence: TGTGCCAGTAGTATCGGACAGTACCAAGAGACCCAGTACTTC. Translated: CASSIGQYQETQYF.

This chain's CDR3 is CATSTGRSYEQYF. The DNA of the CDR3 is TGTGCCACTTCGACAGGCCGGTCCTACGAGCAGTACTTC. V usage is TRBV7-2 and J usage is TRBJ2-7; D is perhaps TRBD1 (6 bases). Trimming pared 10 bases from V and 1 base from J, leaving 14 bases between. The CDR3 has 13 amino acids. CDR1 and CDR2 from the germline V gene are SGHTA and FQGNSA.

Only one count was recorded for this clone. This rearrangement joins TRBV4-1 to TRBJ2-1; 8 bases are shared with TRBD1. After removal of 4 bases from V and 7 bases from J, the junction contained 12 bases not matched to a gene. CDR3 length: 16 amino acids. Germline V gives CDR1 MGHRA, CDR2 YSYEKL. Here the CDR3 reads CASSRQTGAPVNEQFF. In nucleotides, the CDR3 is TGCGCCAGCAGCCGCCAGACAGGGGCGCCGGTGAATGAGCAGTTCTTC.

This clone occurred once. The rearrangement uses TRBV2 and TRBJ1-1; D possibly corresponds to TRBD1 (5 bases). CDR1 SNHLY and CDR2 FYNNEI come from the germline V gene. The CDR3 runs 16 residues. Deletions cut 1 base from V and 1 base from J, with 13 bases between. In DNA form, the CDR3 reads TGTGCCAGCAGTGAAGGGGCCCAGGGTCGGAACACTGAAGCTTTCTTT. Its translation: CASSEGAQGRNTEAFF.

This chain joins TRBV4-1 and TRBJ2-1; no clear D gene. This CDR3 spans 11 amino acids. Trimming removed 1 base at V and 10 bases at J, with 5 bases between. CDR1 is MGHRA, CDR2 YSYEKL, per germline. In nucleotides, the CDR3 is TGCGCCAGCAGCCAAGCAGGAGAGCAGTTCTTC. Translated: CASSQAGEQFF.

The chain couples TRBV30 to TRBJ1-1; possible D gene TRBD1, 6 bases. The CDR3 spans 13 residues. Trimming took off 1 base at V and 1 base at J, with 7 bases between the two ends. Germline CDR1 reads GTSNPN; CDR2 reads SVGIG (reference sequence). The CDR3 here is CAWSAGANTEAFF. CDR3 DNA: TGTGCCTGGAGTGCAGGGGCGAACACTGAAGCTTTCTTT.

This chain uses TRBV27 with TRBJ2-7; 7 bases fit TRBD1. V lost 0 bases, J lost 2 bases, and 7 bases stayed unmatched. The CDR3 has 16 residues. CDR1 MNHEY and CDR2 SMNVEV come from the germline V gene (reference sequence). Written as DNA, the CDR3 is TGTGCCAGCAGTTTATCTGGAGGCCAGGGGGCCTACGAGCAGTACTTC. Amino acid sequence: CASSLSGGQGAYEQYF.

The V gene is TRBV27, the J gene TRBJ2-2; possibly TRBD2 for D (6 bases). CDR1 is MNHEY, CDR2 SMNVEV, per germline (reference sequence). Trimming cost V 5 bases and J 7 bases, with 20 bases left between them. The CDR3 consists of 16 residues. CDR3 protein: CASSPTRAGKGGELFF. In DNA, the CDR3 is TGTGCCAGCAGTCCGACCCGGGCGGGGAAGGGCGGGGAGCTGTTTTTT.